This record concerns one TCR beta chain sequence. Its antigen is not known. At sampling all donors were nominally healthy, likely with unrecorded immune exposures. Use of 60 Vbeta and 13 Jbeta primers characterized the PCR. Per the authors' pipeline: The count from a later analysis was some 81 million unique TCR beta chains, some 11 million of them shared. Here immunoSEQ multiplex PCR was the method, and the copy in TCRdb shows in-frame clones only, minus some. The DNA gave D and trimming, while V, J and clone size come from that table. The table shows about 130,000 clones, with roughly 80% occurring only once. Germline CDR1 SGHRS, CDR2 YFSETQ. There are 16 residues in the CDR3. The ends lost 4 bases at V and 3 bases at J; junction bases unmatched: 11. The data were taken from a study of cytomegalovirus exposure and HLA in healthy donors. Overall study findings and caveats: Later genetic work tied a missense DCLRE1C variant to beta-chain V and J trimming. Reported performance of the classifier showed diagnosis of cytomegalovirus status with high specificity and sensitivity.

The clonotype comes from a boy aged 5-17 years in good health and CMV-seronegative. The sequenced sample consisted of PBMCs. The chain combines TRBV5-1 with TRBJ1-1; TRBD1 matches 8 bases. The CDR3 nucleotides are TGCGCCAGCAGCCCGCCCAAGACAGGGGCGTACACTGAAGCTTTCTTT. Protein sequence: CASSPPKTGAYTEAFF.